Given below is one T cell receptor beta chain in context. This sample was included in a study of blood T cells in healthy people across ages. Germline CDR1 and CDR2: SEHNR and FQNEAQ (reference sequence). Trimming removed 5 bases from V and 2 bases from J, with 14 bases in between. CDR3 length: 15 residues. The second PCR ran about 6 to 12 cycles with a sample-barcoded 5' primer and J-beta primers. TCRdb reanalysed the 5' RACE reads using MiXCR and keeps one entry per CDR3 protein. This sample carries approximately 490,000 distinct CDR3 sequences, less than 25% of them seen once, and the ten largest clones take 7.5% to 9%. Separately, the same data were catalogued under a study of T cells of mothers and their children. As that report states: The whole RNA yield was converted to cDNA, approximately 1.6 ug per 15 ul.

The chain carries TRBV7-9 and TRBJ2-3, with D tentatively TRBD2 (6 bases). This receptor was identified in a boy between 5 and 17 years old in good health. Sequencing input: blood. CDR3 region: CASSPDRRATDTQYF. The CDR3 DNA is TGTGCCAGCAGCCCAGATCGGAGGGCCACAGATACGCAGTATTTT.